These T cell receptor beta chains were read from a single sample in a study of blood T cells in healthy people across ages. TCRdb called the 5' RACE reads again in MiXCR, with one record for every CDR3 protein. The data contain 850,000 or so distinct CDR3 sequences, about 28% of them seen just once; the ten biggest clones take up 17%. Sequencing was performed on blood. The receptor set was obtained from a woman over 75 in good health. Each CDR3 is given with its conserved first and last residue. A D gene is named only where the DNA matches it firmly. The size field is filled for only some rows; it gives once, few, many or a size class.

J: TRBJ1-4
V: TRBV7-2
D: TRBD1
size: NA
CDR3: CASSLRQGSWKLFF
DNA: TGTGCCAGCAGCTTACGACAGGGTTCGTGGAAACTGTTTTTT

J: TRBJ2-1
V: TRBV2
D: TRBD2
size: few
CDR3: CASSWTSGGSNEQFF
DNA: TGTGCCAGCAGTTGGACTAGCGGGGGGTCCAATGAGCAGTTCTTC

J: TRBJ2-7
V: TRBV28
D: NA
size: NA
CDR3: CASSFSPGAEQYF
DNA: TGTGCCAGCAGTTTTAGTCCCGGGGCCGAGCAGTACTTC

J: TRBJ1-5
V: TRBV6-2/TRBV6-3
D: NA
size: NA
CDR3: CASSYGSGRQPQHF
DNA: TGTGCCAGCAGTTACGGGTCGGGGAGGCAGCCCCAGCATTTT

J: TRBJ2-1
V: TRBV4-2
D: TRBD2
size: few
CDR3: CASSPRGGQGETQFF
DNA: TGTGCCAGCAGCCCCCGCGGGGGTCAAGGGGAGACCCAGTTCTTC

J: TRBJ1-2
V: TRBV5-1
D: TRBD1
size: many
CDR3: CASSIGTGNGYTF
DNA: TGCGCCAGCAGCATTGGGACAGGGAATGGCTACACCTTC

J: TRBJ2-7
V: TRBV20-1
D: NA
size: NA
CDR3: CSAPGLYSYEQYF
DNA: TGCAGTGCCCCGGGACTTTACTCCTACGAGCAGTACTTC

J: TRBJ2-3
V: TRBV5-1
D: NA
size: many
CDR3: CASSDGTRGADTQYF
DNA: TGCGCCAGCAGCGACGGGACGCGAGGCGCAGATACGCAGTATTTT

J: TRBJ1-3
V: TRBV28
D: NA
size: NA
CDR3: CASTLRGLFSGNTIYF
DNA: TGTGCCAGCACTCTCCGGGGCCTCTTCTCTGGAAACACCATATATTTT

J: TRBJ2-1
V: TRBV5-1
D: TRBD2
size: few
CDR3: CASSLAGETYSEQFF
DNA: TGCGCCAGCAGCTTAGCGGGGGAAACCTACAGTGAGCAGTTCTTC

J: TRBJ1-2
V: TRBV12-3/TRBV12-4
D: TRBD1
size: few
CDR3: CASVLSSGGSNYGYTF
DNA: TGTGCCAGCGTGTTATCATCAGGGGGATCTAACTATGGCTACACCTTC

J: TRBJ1-6
V: TRBV27
D: NA
size: few
CDR3: CASTSGGGFGTPLHF
DNA: TGTGCCAGCACCTCCGGGGGGGGGTTTGGGACACCCCTCCACTTT

J: TRBJ1-1
V: TRBV7-9
D: NA
size: NA
CDR3: CASSPANGPGTEAFF
DNA: TGTGCCAGCAGCCCAGCGAATGGGCCGGGCACTGAAGCTTTCTTT

J: TRBJ1-2
V: TRBV20-1
D: TRBD1
size: NA
CDR3: CSAPRGGQGTIERYGYTF
DNA: TGCAGTGCTCCCCGGGGGGGACAGGGGACGATCGAGAGATATGGCTACACCTTC

J: TRBJ2-3
V: TRBV7-2
D: NA
size: many
CDR3: CASARPKPSTDTQYF
DNA: TGTGCCAGCGCGCGACCGAAGCCTAGCACAGATACGCAGTATTTT

J: TRBJ2-3
V: TRBV12-3/TRBV12-4
D: TRBD2
size: NA
CDR3: CASRPGTSLSADTQYF
DNA: TGTGCCAGCAGGCCCGGGACTAGCTTGAGCGCAGATACGCAGTATTTT

J: TRBJ2-3
V: TRBV30
D: NA
size: few
CDR3: CAWSGGPDTQYF
DNA: TGTGCCTGGAGTGGGGGCCCAGATACGCAGTATTTT

J: TRBJ1-3
V: TRBV12-3/TRBV12-4
D: NA
size: NA
CDR3: CASSKQRNTIYF
DNA: TGTGCCAGCAGTAAGCAACGAAACACCATATATTTT

J: TRBJ1-2
V: TRBV28
D: TRBD1
size: few
CDR3: CASSPRPDRGGGYTF
DNA: TGTGCCAGCAGTCCCCGCCCGGACAGGGGGGGAGGCTACACCTTC

J: TRBJ1-5
V: TRBV12-3/TRBV12-4
D: TRBD1
size: NA
CDR3: CASSPGDRAQHF
DNA: TGTGCCAGCAGTCCTGGGGACAGGGCCCAGCATTTT

J: TRBJ1-1
V: TRBV25-1
D: NA
size: NA
CDR3: CASRGHLPSANTEAFF
DNA: TGTGCCAGCAGGGGACACCTACCCTCCGCGAACACTGAAGCTTTCTTT

J: TRBJ2-5
V: TRBV20-1
D: TRBD2
size: many
CDR3: CSARGWTSGEETQYF
DNA: TGCAGTGCTAGGGGATGGACTAGCGGGGAGGAGACCCAGTACTTC

J: TRBJ1-5
V: TRBV12-3/TRBV12-4
D: TRBD1
size: many
CDR3: CASSSDRGRQPQHF
DNA: TGTGCCAGCAGTTCGGACAGGGGACGACAGCCCCAGCATTTT

J: TRBJ2-3
V: TRBV12-3/TRBV12-4
D: NA
size: NA
CDR3: CANGRPSADTQYF
DNA: TGTGCCAATGGCAGACCTAGCGCAGATACGCAGTATTTT

J: TRBJ2-7
V: TRBV27
D: NA
size: NA
CDR3: CASSPTGFDEQYF
DNA: TGTGCCAGTTCACCTACAGGGTTCGACGAGCAGTACTTC

J: TRBJ2-1
V: TRBV7-6
D: NA
size: NA
CDR3: CASSPGSRRSSYNEQFF
DNA: TGTGCCAGCAGCCCCGGTTCGAGGCGTAGCTCCTACAATGAGCAGTTCTTC

J: TRBJ1-6
V: TRBV6-6
D: NA
size: many
CDR3: CASSYPQGADSPLHF
DNA: TGTGCCAGCAGTTACCCACAGGGTGCGGATTCACCCCTCCACTTT

J: TRBJ1-1
V: TRBV7-9
D: NA
size: many
CDR3: CASSSRRIMNTEAFF
DNA: TGTGCCAGCAGCTCTCGACGGATCATGAACACTGAAGCTTTCTTT

J: TRBJ2-7
V: TRBV11-2
D: TRBD2
size: many
CDR3: CASSSRGLADSSYEQYF
DNA: TGTGCCAGCAGCTCCCGTGGACTAGCGGACAGCTCCTACGAGCAGTACTTC

J: TRBJ2-2
V: TRBV11-2
D: NA
size: NA
CDR3: CASSFQGGNTGELFF
DNA: TGTGCCAGCAGCTTTCAGGGGGGGAACACCGGGGAGCTGTTTTTT

J: TRBJ2-5
V: TRBV7-2
D: NA
size: many
CDR3: CASSSRSGSETQYF
DNA: TGTGCCAGCAGCTCGAGATCCGGGTCAGAGACCCAGTACTTC